This entry lists 30 T cell receptor beta chains sequenced from one sample in a study of T-cell reconstitution after alpha-beta-depleted transplantation in children. Researchers prepared the TCRbeta library using unique molecular identifiers, the study reports. In TCRdb, the PCR reads were re-called with MiXCR into one record per CDR3 protein. The table shows about 340,000 distinct CDR3 sequences, with about an eighth occurring only once. This material consisted of PBMCs, taken from the stem cell graft. The source of these receptors is a human donor who donated a stem cell graft to a child with Fanconi anemia.

This clonotype was counted ten times or more. The chain carries TRBV21-1 and TRBJ1-5; the table names TRBD1, a call not compared with the DNA. TRBV21-1 is a pseudogene locus. The CDR3 sequence is 17 residues long. CDR3 protein: CASSLLGGHERGQPQHF. CDR3 DNA sequence: TGTGCCAGCAGCCTCCTGGGGGGACACGAGAGAGGTCAGCCCCAGCATTTT.

This chain uses TRBV5-1 with TRBJ1-2, with unresolved D. The V end was cut by 3 bases, the J end by 2 bases, with 8 bases between. CDR1 and CDR2 (germline): SGHRS, YFSETQ. The CDR3 is 13 residues long. This chain's CDR3 is CASSSDGNYGYTF. The CDR3 nucleotides read TGCGCCAGCAGCTCGGACGGAAACTATGGCTACACCTTC.

The genes are TRBV4-2 and TRBJ2-7; D is unresolved. Germline-derived CDR1 and CDR2 are LGHNA and YNFKEQ. This CDR3 region has 14 residues. V lost 2 bases and J lost 4, with 12 bases in between. The CDR3 loop reads CASSQTGTTYEQYF. The CDR3 nucleotides are TGTGCCAGCAGCCAAACCGGTACAACTTACGAGCAGTACTTC.

This clonotype has at least ten counts. This chain links TRBV29-1 with TRBJ2-1, with 10 bases identical to TRBD1. V lost 8 bases and J lost 9; bases outside the gene matches: 10. Germline V gene lookup returns CDR1 SQVTM and CDR2 ANQGSEA. The CDR3 is 13 amino acids. The CDR3 protein is CSSRTGGHGEQFF. The CDR3 DNA reads as TGCAGCTCCCGGACAGGGGGACACGGTGAGCAGTTCTTC.

The J gene is TRBJ2-1, the V gene TRBV5-1; no clear D gene. V shed 8 bases and J shed 1 base, with 13 bases lying between them. Germline lookup yields CDR1 SGHRS and CDR2 YFSETQ. This CDR3 has 14 residues. The CDR3, as DNA: TGCGCCAGTAACCGGGCTCCATCCTACAATGAGCAGTTCTTC. Encoded protein: CASNRAPSYNEQFF.

This clonotype turned up a few times. V is TRBV7-2 and J is TRBJ1-1; D ambiguous. V dropped 1 base and J dropped 1 base, with 10 bases sitting between them. The length of the CDR3 is 15 residues. Germline CDR1 and CDR2: SGHTA and FQGNSA. CDR3 sequence (DNA): TGTGCCAGCAGCTTAGTGGAGGCTGCGAACACTGAAGCTTTCTTT. Translated: CASSLVEAANTEAFF.

The chain links TRBV10-3 to TRBJ2-3, with a tentative D call TRBD2 (5 bases). Per germline, CDR1 ENHRY and CDR2 SYGVKD. V was clipped by 4 bases and J by 3 bases, with 8 bases between them. CDR3 size: 13 residues. The CDR3 is CAISGGWTDTQYF. CDR3 bases: TGTGCCATCAGTGGAGGGTGGACAGATACGCAGTATTTT.

The rearrangement uses TRBV2 and TRBJ2-3, with 10 bases fitting TRBD2. The V segment lost 3 bases and the J segment 2 bases; nucleotides outside the gene matches: 2. This CDR3 comprises 15 residues. The V gene's germline CDR1 is SNHLY and CDR2 FYNNEI. The CDR3 region has the DNA TGTGCCAGCAGTGAGACTAGCGGGTACACAGATACGCAGTATTTT. Amino acids: CASSETSGYTDTQYF. Full variable domain (missing parts from reference TRBV2 and TRBJ2-3): EPEVTQTPSHQVTQMGQEVILRCVPISNHLYFYWYRQILGQKVEFLVSFYNNEISEKSEIFDDQFSVERPDGSNFTLKIRSTKLEDSAMYFCASSETSGYTDTQYFGPGTRLTVL.

This clonotype was seen only a few times. This sequence joins TRBV12-3 or TRBV12-4 and TRBJ1-1; no clear D gene. Trimming cost V 2 bases and J 4 bases, with 8 bases left between them. The CDR3 contains 13 residues. The CDR3 is CASSLRPGTEAFF. The CDR3 bases are TGTGCCAGCAGTTTAAGGCCGGGCACTGAAGCTTTCTTT.

This clonotype was seen only a few times. The chain combines TRBV14 with TRBJ1-1; the D is unclear. Germline V lookup: CDR1 SGHDN, CDR2 FVKESK. The V gene lost 1 base and the J gene lost 11 bases, with 14 bases spanning the gap. The CDR3 spans 13 residues. The CDR3 is CASSQALGLVAFF. The CDR3 DNA reads as TGTGCCAGCAGCCAAGCCTTGGGGTTAGTTGCTTTCTTT.

This clonotype was found a few times. This rearrangement joins TRBV29-1 to TRBJ2-7; D not resolved. The V end was cut by 4 bases, the J end by 1 base, with 11 bases between. CDR1 SQVTM and CDR2 ANQGSEA come from the germline V gene. The CDR3 sequence is 13 residues long. The CDR3 protein is CSVVSGRSYEQYF. The CDR3 DNA reads TGCAGCGTTGTGTCTGGTAGATCCTACGAGCAGTACTTC.

This clonotype has more than one count but fewer than ten. The chain employs TRBV12-3 or TRBV12-4 and TRBJ2-1; 7 nucleotides line up with TRBD1. V was clipped by 6 bases and J by 15 bases; unmatched bases: 11. The CDR3 extends over 12 amino acids. The CDR3 bases are TGTGCCAGCAGGTACCACCAAGGACAGGCGTTCTTC. It codes for CASRYHQGQAFF.

CDR3 in DNA: TGCAGCGTTGAAAGACAGAATGGCTACACCTTC. Amino acids: CSVERQNGYTF. The rearrangement joins TRBV29-1 to TRBJ1-2; D might be TRBD1 (5 bases). The CDR3 has 11 residues. The germline V gene encodes CDR1 SQVTM and CDR2 ANQGSEA. V gave up 2 bases and J gave up 6 bases, with 7 bases separating them.

This clonotype occurred a few times. For the CDR3, the DNA is TGTGCCAGCAGTTTCCCGCTGGGGGAGCAGTACGTC. Translation: CASSFPLGEQYV. The chain has TRBV12-3 or TRBV12-4 and TRBJ2-7; D gene uncertain. CDR3 length: 12 residues. The V and J ends lost 3 bases and 7 bases respectively, with 10 bases between them.

This clonotype has only a few counts. This chain uses TRBV7-2 with TRBJ1-1; D unresolved. Between the trimmed V and J ends, which lost 0 bases and 10 bases, there was a span of 12 bases. The length of the CDR3 is 13 residues. Germline V lookup: CDR1 SGHTA, CDR2 FQGNSA. DNA of the CDR3: TGTGCCAGCAGCTTAGCGCGGGAGGGTTCAGCTTTCTTT. Translated, it gives CASSLAREGSAFF.

This clonotype was observed a few times. The rearrangement uses TRBV6-2 or TRBV6-3 and TRBJ1-1; D remains unclear. Trimming took 5 bases from V and 6 from J, leaving 13 bases between them. CDR1 and CDR2 (germline): MNHEY, SVGEGT. The CDR3 is made up of 13 amino acids. CDR3 in DNA: TGTGCCAGCAGTCCATTCGGGAAGGCTGAAGCTTTCTTT. It translates to CASSPFGKAEAFF.

This chain joins TRBV20-1 and TRBJ1-1; no firm D call. The germline CDR1 and CDR2 sequences are DFQATT and SNEGSKA (reference sequence). The CDR3 covers 16 residues. Trimming shortened V by 5 bases and J by 2 bases, and 21 bases separated the two germline ends. DNA of the CDR3: TGCAGTGCTCCCGGATCTATGACTGGGTCCAACACTGAAGCTTTCTTT. As protein: CSAPGSMTGSNTEAFF.

This clonotype occurred a few times. The V and J genes are TRBV27 and TRBJ2-1, with 10 positions matching TRBD2. Per germline, CDR1 MNHEY and CDR2 SMNVEV (reference sequence). This CDR3 is 15 amino acids long. With V trimmed by 5 bases and J by 6 bases, 7 bases remained unmatched. CDR3 DNA: TGTGCCAGCAGTCCCCGGACTAGCGGACCCAATGAGCAGTTCTTC. It encodes CASSPRTSGPNEQFF.

This clonotype occurred many times. J is TRBJ1-2 and V is TRBV10-3, with no clear D. The CDR3 spans 12 residues. The germline V gene has CDR1 ENHRY and CDR2 SYGVKD. V lost 4 bases, J lost 5 bases, and 8 bases lay in between. The CDR3 DNA is TGTGCCATCAGTGTAAGGGAGTATGGCTACACCTTC. This encodes CAISVREYGYTF.

This clonotype was detected only a few times. The chain links TRBV7-9 to TRBJ1-4; D gene ambiguous. From germline, CDR1 is SEHNR and CDR2 FQNEAQ (reference sequence). V was clipped by 2 bases and J by 8 bases, with 12 bases between them. The CDR3 has 14 amino acids. CDR3 nucleotide sequence: TGTGCCAGCAGCTTACAACAGAGAGGCGAAAAACTGTTTTTT. Amino acids: CASSLQQRGEKLFF.

This clonotype was detected only a few times. The genes are TRBV7-2 and TRBJ2-1; 11 bases match TRBD2. In germline, CDR1 is SGHTA, CDR2 FQGNSA. The CDR3 is 12 residues long. The trim removed 4 bases at V and 10 bases at J, leaving 0 bases unmatched. The CDR3 sequence: CASSSSGGEQFF. CDR3 coding DNA: TGTGCCAGCAGCTCTAGCGGGGGGGAGCAGTTCTTC.

This clonotype was seen a few times. DNA of the CDR3: TGTGCCAGCAGTACCCTGGGGGCGTACTACTATGGCTACACCTTC. The encoded protein is CASSTLGAYYYGYTF. The chain recombines TRBV28 with TRBJ1-2; tentative D call: TRBD1 (6 bases). In germline, CDR1 is MDHEN, CDR2 SYDVKM. This CDR3 has 15 amino acids. Trimming cost V 5 bases and J 3 bases, with 16 bases left between them.

The table lists this clonotype with many counts. The chain is built from TRBV29-1 and TRBJ2-5, with 11 bases that match TRBD2. The trim removed 4 bases at V and 4 bases at J, leaving 2 bases unmatched. Per germline, CDR1 SQVTM and CDR2 ANQGSEA. CDR3 size: 13 residues. This CDR3 reads CSVVTSGGETQYF. For the CDR3, the DNA is TGCAGCGTTGTAACTAGCGGGGGAGAGACCCAGTACTTC.

On this clonotype: A junction end diverges from the germline sequence, so it may reflect a read error. This chain joins TRBV7-7 and TRBJ2-3; TRBD1 or TRBD2 may be the D gene (5 bases each). There are 15 residues in the CDR3. CDR1 is SSHAT, CDR2 FNYEAQ, per germline (reference sequence). The CDR3 protein is CASSLRGDGTDTQYF. CDR3 bases: TGTGCTAGCAGCTTAAGAGGGGACGGCACAGATACGCAGTATTTT.

This clonotype was seen many times. The chain carries TRBV20-1 and TRBJ1-1; D uncertain. This CDR3 comprises 11 residues. Trimming left V 0 bases short and J 7 bases short, with 6 bases between. CDR1 is DFQATT and CDR2 is SNEGSKA in the germline V gene (reference sequence). The CDR3 DNA sequence: TGCAGTGCTAGAGAAAAATATGAAGCTTTCTTT. It encodes CSAREKYEAFF.

This clonotype was observed many times. This rearrangement joins TRBV28 to TRBJ2-5; 7 bases align to TRBD2. V lost 6 bases and J lost 5; bases outside the gene matches: 12. The CDR3 sequence is 15 residues long. Germline-derived CDR1 and CDR2 are MDHEN and SYDVKM. This chain's CDR3 is CASSSPQRGRETQYF. The DNA of the CDR3 is TGTGCCAGCAGCTCCCCCCAGCGGGGACGGGAGACCCAGTACTTC.

J is TRBJ2-1 and V is TRBV4-3; D could derive from TRBD1 or TRBD2 (5 bases each). Trimming took off 3 bases at V and 4 bases at J, with 13 bases between the two ends. Per germline, CDR1 LGHNA and CDR2 YSLEER. The CDR3 is 15 residues long. The CDR3 DNA is TGCGCCAGCAGCCAGGTGGGACGGACTTACAATGAGCAGTTCTTC. Its translation: CASSQVGRTYNEQFF.

This clonotype was seen only a few times. The rearrangement uses TRBV7-9 and TRBJ2-2; 10 bases match TRBD1. After removal of 10 bases from V and 2 bases from J, the junction contained 4 bases not matched to a gene. Germline CDR1 is SEHNR and CDR2 is FQNEAQ (reference sequence). The CDR3 has 14 residues. CDR3 protein: CATGQGDNTGELFF. In DNA form, the CDR3 reads TGTGCCACCGGACAGGGGGACAACACCGGGGAGCTGTTTTTT. The variable domain in full, completed from reference TRBV7-9 and TRBJ2-2, reads DTGVSQNPRHKITKRGQNVTFRCDPISEHNRLYWYRQTLGQGPEFLTYFQNEAQLEKSRLLSDRFSAERPKGSFSTLEIQRTEQGDSAMYLCATGQGDNTGELFFGEGSRLTVL.

The rearrangement joins TRBV9 to TRBJ1-4; D may be TRBD1 (6 bases). CDR1 and CDR2 from the germline V gene are SGDLS and YYNGEE. Deletions cut 4 bases from V and 4 bases from J, with 17 bases between. The CDR3 spans 16 residues. Here the CDR3 DNA reads TGTGCCAGCAGCCCCTCAGGGACCAGGGGTAATGAAAAACTGTTTTTT. Its translation is CASSPSGTRGNEKLFF.

The J gene is TRBJ1-6, the V gene TRBV2, with a possible D match to TRBD1 (5 bases). V was trimmed by 1 base and J by 10 bases, leaving 11 bases between them. The V gene's germline CDR1 is SNHLY and CDR2 FYNNEI. The CDR3 contains 14 residues. CDR3 in amino acids: CASSEVGVGSPLHF. The CDR3 DNA reads as TGTGCCAGCAGTGAAGTAGGGGTAGGATCACCCCTCCACTTT.